This paragraph covers one T cell receptor beta chain sequence. Its antigen remains undetermined. No base quality information exists; no much larger clone differs at one position. The cohort was made up of under 800 healthy bone marrow donors. All cohort members were sampled while nominally healthy, although unrecorded immune exposures were likely present. The donor was CMV seronegative and belonged to the group of 350 to 400 seronegative cohort members. A peripheral blood sample was provided by each donor, and peripheral blood mononuclear cells were used for TCR beta sequencing. Genomic DNA extraction from the blood cell samples was performed with the Qiagen DNeasy Blood Extraction Kit. Library preparation was by the immunoSEQ multiplex PCR assay. The multiplex PCR relied on a mix of 60 forward primers for TCR Vbeta segments and 13 reverse primers for TCR Jbeta segments. A multiplex PCR assay on genomic DNA amplified the CDR3 region of rearranged TCR beta genes. The Illumina HiSeq System was used to sequence the amplified TCR beta libraries as 87-base-pair reads. Turning to the authors' computational methods: In a later analysis, roughly 80 million unique TCR beta chains were counted across the approximately 640 repertoires, and about 9.9 million of these chains were shared by at least two donors. Raw reads were error-corrected and collapsed into unique sequences with a nearest-neighbor algorithm that merged closely related sequences to remove PCR and sequencing errors. Alignment of CDR3 sequences to IMGT reference sequences was used to assign V, D and J gene segments. For a sequence to be retained, a match of at least six nucleotides to both a V gene segment and a J gene segment was required. A rearrangement counted as productive if the CDR3 had no stop codons and remained in frame with V and J, and every other rearrangement counted as non-productive. Following IMGT convention, CDR3 was defined as the stretch from the second conserved V-encoded cysteine to the conserved J-encoded phenylalanine. The earlier analysis of approximately 500 of the donors excluded sequences that lacked an unambiguous match to a single V gene segment. In an earlier analysis of around 590 of the donors, a V segment was called functional when productive rearrangements were above 56.7%, and segregating when the standard deviation between donors exceeded 5%. A statistical classification framework was built to diagnose cytomegalovirus status from the catalog of TCR beta chain sequences. A later analysis assigned V and J genes by comparing TCR nucleotide sequences with IMGT/GENE-DB human TR gene sequences. The TCRdist pipeline was used in a later analysis to assign CDR3 sequences and most-parsimonious VDJ recombination scenarios. A later analysis defined each TCR beta chain by its CDR3 amino acid sequence plus V-gene family, and excluded reads lacking a unique V-gene family. In a later analysis, a few hundred highly shared, low-generation-probability nucleotide sequences were removed to address suspected cross-contamination and a sequencing artifact. In a later analysis, a clonal expansion index was calculated for each public chain from normalized within-repertoire ranks of inferred template counts. Generation probabilities in a later analysis came from a VDJ recombination model fitted to out-of-frame rearrangements, and those results were checked against IGoR. Hypergeometric tests were used in a later analysis to score TCR-TCR, TCR-HLA and TCR-CMV co-occurrence, with a repertoire-size bias correction applied to the TCR pairs. To estimate false discovery rates, a later analysis permuted the HLA or CMV assignments 20 times. In a later analysis, co-occurring TCRs were grouped using DBSCAN, and TCRdist sequence similarity was added for clustering within HLA-allele-positive subsets. Repertoires with fewer than 30,000 or more than 120,000 public chains were left out of co-occurrence clustering, as were five repertoires with anomalous nucleotide sharing. Imported from immuneACCESS, the table was reduced by TCRdb to in-frame sequences with V and J called. These copies leave out some clones; in studies compared against another copy, an unresolved V gene accounts for under half, and the cause of the remainder is not known. V, J and clone size were drawn from that table, and D and trimming were deduced from the DNA. For this sample the table gives around 230,000 clones, of which around 84% were detected only once. The leading ten clones occupy 0.2% to 0.25% of the sample.

The sample belongs to a study of cytomegalovirus exposure and HLA in healthy donors (dated by TCRdb to 2016 to 2017). A note on the overall study: An earlier analysis of several hundred of the donors reported around 280 Gb of sequence data and 95 million to 120 million unique TCR beta sequences obtained from approximately 180 million T cells. An early release covering roughly 600 HLA-typed donors comprised about 320 gigabases of sequencing data and 85 million or so unique TCR sequences. Of the roughly 420 genotyped donors, approximately 80% were placed in the genetic ancestry cluster associated with self-reported Caucasian donors. The study was designed to test whether signatures of past pathogen exposure could be identified by cataloging public T cell receptors. Using immunosequencing, the study profiled T cell repertoires from 666 subjects and related those repertoires to cytomegalovirus serostatus. Along with the approximately 620-subject first cohort, a separate validation cohort of over a hundred different subjects was used. The study combined high-throughput TCR immunosequencing, statistical association of individual TCRs with disease status, and machine learning to predict cytomegalovirus infection status. To study patterns of TCR occurrence, a later analysis re-analyzed previously published TCR beta repertoires from 700 or so donors and added high-resolution HLA genotyping. The later analysis used no new phenotypic data to find candidate immune exposures, relying instead on TCR beta sequences and their occurrence across donors. To decide whether each TCR beta V gene segment behaved as functional or pseudogenic, an earlier analysis of approximately 620 of the donors relied on high-throughput TCR beta sequencing. Donor age, sex, ethnicity and CMV serostatus were compiled together with the repertoire data. Genome-wide SNP genotypes for about 65% of the roughly 700 donors were used in a later genetic analysis, which treated that subset as a discovery cohort. All discovery cohort repertoires had been generated using a single sequencing platform. HLA typing covered class I and class II loci at four-digit resolution. Typing coverage varied by locus: about 620-630 donors for A, B, C, DRB1 and DQB1; roughly 560 for DQA1; approximately 570 for DPA1; roughly 450 for DPB1. Roughly 5 DR-DQ haplotypes were handled as single units for association and clustering, since linkage in the cohort was strong. On average, around 200,000 unique TCR beta nucleotide sequences were sequenced per donor among 398 genotyped donors of the cohort, with roughly 20% of those sequences being non-productive. Findings and caveats that apply to the study as a whole: A later analysis associated 16,951 TCR beta sequences with specific HLA alleles at a false discovery rate of 0.05. Correlated functional status among segregating V segments might be attributable to linkage disequilibrium, but an unknown experimental factor could not be ruled out. A cluster of highly shared sequence variants was judged likely to be a technical artifact of the sequencing pipeline. The cohort was sequenced for TCR beta chains only, and without alpha or paired-chain data the features that could be detected were limited. A further reported finding was that TCR beta sequences accurately predicted the HLA-A and HLA-B alleles for most subjects in the first cohort. A later genetic analysis associated a missense DCLRE1C variant with V-gene and J-gene trimming of TCR beta chains, and an independent cohort replicated the association. In an earlier analysis of around 500 of the donors, most TCR beta V segments appeared in productive rearrangements about 87% or about 30% of the time, broadly matching IMGT annotations. The study listed 150 to 200 TCR beta chains as associated with cytomegalovirus. In vitro tests confirmed that a few of the cytomegalovirus-associated TCR beta chains recognize cytomegalovirus antigens. The only immune exposure information available for the cohort was CMV serostatus. It was suggested by the authors that the approach could potentially be generalized to other disease states and immunological phenotypes. When HLA alleles, especially DR and DQ, strongly co-occurred, TCR associations were difficult to assign to individual alleles. A later analysis reported that several top co-occurrence clusters appeared linked to parvovirus B19, influenza, CMV and Epstein-Barr virus. While some public TCRs were present in many individuals, most TCR sequences turned up only very rarely across donors. Because HLA typing was unavailable for some donors at each locus, only the typed subset was used in association tests. Some IMGT-functional V segments, including TRBV6-2 and TRBV6-3, could not be told apart with the 87-base-pair reads, so those segments were excluded. Roughly uniform sequencing depth across donors was assumed in presence/absence analyses, although this assumption may not hold. Compared with the 666-donor mean, donors in an Asian-associated ancestry cluster had fewer N-insertions in productive TCRs, according to a later genetic analysis. A later analysis found that TCR association rates varied across HLA loci, with DRB1 alleles showing the most associated TCRs and HLA-C alleles the fewest. According to a later analysis, most CMV-associated TCR beta chains appeared to be HLA-restricted, and the HLA associations seemed to be driven largely by CMV exposure. Because counts were too low, seventeen rarely observed V segments, including chromosome 9 orphons, were excluded from the earlier analysis of several hundred of the donors. In a later analysis, HLA-associated TCR beta chains were found to be more clonally expanded and to have lower generation probabilities than equally common non-associated chains. In both the original and validation cohorts, the classifier was reported to diagnose cytomegalovirus status with high specificity and sensitivity.

V and J are trimmed by 5 bases and 1 base, and the gene matches miss 5 bases of the junction. Looking up the germline V gene (reference sequence) yields CDR1 GTSNPN and CDR2 SVGIG. The CDR3 has 14 amino acids, counting the end cysteine and phenylalanine. Only the CDR3 region is kept as DNA, spanning 42 bases read in frame from base 1. The sequencing input was PBMCs. The clonotype was recovered from a girl aged 2 to 10 in good health and CMV-seronegative. The rearrangement combines TRBV30 with TRBJ2-4; TRBD1 aligns with 7 central bases. The DNA sequence is given as TGTGCCTGGCGGACAGGTCTCGCCAAAAACATTCAGTACTTC. Its protein reads: CAWRTGLAKNIQYF.